The 21 T cell receptor beta chains below were found in one sample sequenced in a study of OX40 agonist ivuxolimab in advanced cancers. The method was immunoSEQ multiplex PCR; TCRdb's version includes in-frame clones alone and lacks a portion of them. The top ten hold 9.5% to 15% of the sample, which has 8,000 to 10,000 clones, 89% seen once. Material: CD4+ or CD8+ T cells sorted from blood, obtained in a trial of the OX40 agonist ivuxolimab. Receptors were obtained from an adult with an advanced solid tumor such as melanoma, head and neck, liver or kidney cancer.

This chain uses TRBV9 with TRBJ1-2; 9 positions match TRBD1. The CDR3 runs 13 residues. CDR1 is SGDLS, CDR2 YYNGEE, per germline. Trimming took 0 bases from V and 7 from J; bases not matched to a gene: 1. CDR3 sequence: CASSVGQGGGYTF. Written as DNA, the CDR3 is TGTGCCAGCAGCGTAGGACAGGGGGGTGGCTACACCTTC.

The chain carries TRBV2 and TRBJ1-5; 8 bases fit TRBD1. With 6 bases clipped from V and 4 bases from J, the junction kept 5 bases outside the gene matches. The CDR3 extends over 14 amino acids. Germline loops: CDR1 SNHLY, CDR2 FYNNEI. CDR3 amino acids: CASSHDRGNQPQHF. The CDR3 region has the DNA TGTGCCAGCAGCCACGACAGGGGAAATCAGCCCCAGCATTTT.

The genes are TRBV30 and TRBJ2-1; D call uncertain. The germline gives CDR1 GTSNPN, CDR2 SVGIG (reference sequence). The CDR3 has 14 residues. V was shortened by 1 base and J by 0 bases, with 7 bases between the two germline ends. The CDR3 DNA is TGTGCCTGGAGTGCACTCTCCTCCTACAATGAGCAGTTCTTC. As protein: CAWSALSSYNEQFF.

The chain combines TRBV2 with TRBJ2-3, with a weak D call TRBD2 (5 bases). The CDR3 loop spans 14 amino acids. Germline V lookup: CDR1 SNHLY, CDR2 FYNNEI. V dropped 4 bases and J dropped 2 bases, with 10 bases sitting between them. The CDR3 region is CASSVQRYTDTQYF. The CDR3 DNA follows: TGTGCCAGCAGTGTTCAGCGGTACACAGATACGCAGTATTTT. Full variable domain (missing parts from reference TRBV2 and TRBJ2-3): EPEVTQTPSHQVTQMGQEVILRCVPISNHLYFYWYRQILGQKVEFLVSFYNNEISEKSEIFDDQFSVERPDGSNFTLKIRSTKLEDSAMYFCASSVQRYTDTQYFGPGTRLTVL.

The V gene is TRBV6-6, the J gene TRBJ2-1; 11 bases align to TRBD1. Germline V lookup: CDR1 MNHNY, CDR2 SVGAGI (reference sequence). The ends lost 5 bases at V and 4 bases at J; junction bases unmatched: 4. This CDR3 spans 15 amino acids. The CDR3 spells CASSGGTGGYNEQFF. Written as DNA, the CDR3 is TGTGCCAGCAGTGGAGGGACAGGGGGATACAATGAGCAGTTCTTC.

CDR3 region: CASSRQGTLNEQFF. Written as DNA, the CDR3 is TGTGCCAGCAGTCGGCAGGGGACTTTGAATGAGCAGTTCTTC. This chain links TRBV6-5 with TRBJ2-1; D possibly matches TRBD1 or TRBD2 (6 bases each). The CDR3 runs 14 residues. Germline CDR1 and CDR2: MNHEY and SVGAGI. Deletions cut 5 bases from V and 7 bases from J, with 15 bases between.

The rearrangement uses TRBV19 and TRBJ2-2, with D perhaps given as TRBD1 or TRBD2 (6 bases each). Germline loops: CDR1 LNHDA, CDR2 SQIVND (reference sequence). Deletions cut 5 bases from V and 7 bases from J, with 14 bases between. CDR3 length: 14 amino acids. The CDR3 loop is CASSLSRGGGELFF. The CDR3 DNA reads TGTGCCAGTAGTTTATCCAGGGGAGGCGGGGAGCTGTTTTTT.

This chain connects TRBV7-9 to TRBJ1-1; D is ambiguous. Germline-derived CDR1 and CDR2 are SEHNR and FQNEAQ (reference sequence). This CDR3 is 13 amino acids long. Trimming shortened V by 3 bases and J by 0 bases, and 5 bases separated the two germline ends. CDR3 bases: TGTGCCAGCAGCTTCGCCTTGAACACTGAAGCTTTCTTT. Its protein is CASSFALNTEAFF.

The CDR3 sequence: CASSQDRGREDTQYF. The CDR3 DNA follows: TGTGCCAGCAGCCAGGACAGGGGGCGGGAAGATACGCAGTATTTT. This chain joins TRBV4-2 and TRBJ2-3; TRBD1 matches at 11 bases. The CDR3 consists of 15 residues. V shed 3 bases, J shed 5 bases, and the junction held 4 bases outside the gene matches. Germline V gene data show CDR1 as LGHNA and CDR2 as YNFKEQ.

CDR3 DNA sequence: TGCGCCAGCAGCTCGGGACTTACTAGCACAGATACGCAGTATTTT. This encodes CASSSGLTSTDTQYF. The chain is built from TRBV5-1 and TRBJ2-3, with a possible D match to TRBD2 (6 bases). The ends were cut back, 3 bases at V and 0 bases at J, with 11 bases in the middle. CDR3 length: 15 amino acids. Germline CDR1 and CDR2: SGHRS and YFSETQ.

This chain connects TRBV14 to TRBJ2-1, with 9 bases identical to TRBD2. Germline V gene data show CDR1 as SGHDN and CDR2 as FVKESK. The CDR3 runs 18 residues. The V gene end was trimmed by 2 bases and the J gene end by 4 bases; junction bases not matched to a gene: 12. This CDR3 reads CASSQPLTWAGGYNEQFF. The CDR3 region has the DNA TGTGCCAGCAGCCAACCGTTGACATGGGCGGGAGGGTACAATGAGCAGTTCTTC.

The chain joins TRBV2 to TRBJ1-2, with D unclear. Trimming shortened V by 2 bases and J by 8 bases, and 15 bases separated the two germline ends. Germline V gives CDR1 SNHLY, CDR2 FYNNEI. This CDR3 has 14 residues. The CDR3 sequence is CASSESGYPPGYTF. CDR3 DNA: TGTGCCAGCAGTGAATCCGGATACCCTCCGGGCTACACCTTC.

The chain recombines TRBV28 with TRBJ2-1, with 13 bases aligning to TRBD2. V lost 6 bases and J lost 12; bases outside the gene matches: 11. Germline values: CDR1 MDHEN, CDR2 SYDVKM. This CDR3 contains 15 residues. For the CDR3, the DNA is TGTGCCAGCAGCCGGACTAGCGGGGGTCCTTGGGGGCAGTTCTTC. Translation: CASSRTSGGPWGQFF.

The table lists this clone with a few counts. The chain is built from TRBV5-4 and TRBJ2-2; D is undetermined. V dropped 0 bases and J dropped 5 bases, with 5 bases sitting between them. The CDR3 spans 13 residues. The germline gives CDR1 SGHNT, CDR2 YYREEE (reference sequence). CDR3 sequence (DNA): TGTGCCAGCAGCTTGGACTGGACCGGGGAGCTGTTTTTT. The encoded protein is CASSLDWTGELFF.

This chain uses TRBV10-3 with TRBJ1-4, with 9 bases that match TRBD1. The CDR3 totals 16 residues. Germline lookup yields CDR1 ENHRY and CDR2 SYGVKD. The trim removed 6 bases at V and 7 bases at J, leaving 12 bases unmatched. The CDR3 here is CAISHRGRNRGEKLFF. DNA for the CDR3: TGTGCCATCAGCCACAGGGGGCGCAATCGTGGTGAAAAACTGTTTTTT.

The chain employs TRBV5-4 and TRBJ2-3; 9 positions agree with TRBD2. This CDR3 comprises 16 residues. V shed 0 bases and J 1 base; nucleotides not matched to a gene: 3. Germline CDR1 reads SGHNT; CDR2 reads YYREEE (reference sequence). CDR3 sequence: CASSLGAGGGTDTQYF. In DNA, the CDR3 is TGTGCCAGCAGCTTGGGAGCGGGAGGTGGCACAGATACGCAGTATTTT.

This chain joins TRBV10-3 and TRBJ1-1, with TRBD1 as a possible D gene (5 bases). The CDR3 spans 13 residues. In germline, CDR1 is ENHRY, CDR2 SYGVKD. Trimming removed 6 bases at V and 4 bases at J, with 12 bases between. CDR3 bases: TGTGCCATCAGGGTCGGGGGTAGCACTGAAGCTTTCTTT. Its translation: CAIRVGGSTEAFF.

This clone has a handful of counts. V usage is TRBV30 and J usage is TRBJ2-5; unclear D gene. CDR1 is GTSNPN and CDR2 is SVGIG in the germline V gene (reference sequence). There are 11 residues in the CDR3. The V end was cut by 2 bases, the J end by 5 bases, with 6 bases between. In nucleotides, the CDR3 is TGTGCCTGGAGTTTAAGCGAGACCCAGTACTTC. Its translation: CAWSLSETQYF. Full variable domain (rest looked up from reference TRBV30 and TRBJ2-5): SQTIHQWPATLVQPVGSPLSLECTVEGTSNPNLYWYRQAAGRGLQLLFYSVGIGQISSEVPQNLSASRPQDRQFILSSKKLLLSDSGFYLCAWSLSETQYFGPGTRLLVL.

The chain employs TRBV5-1 and TRBJ2-3; TRBD2 matches at 13 bases. The V gene end was trimmed by 4 bases and the J gene end by 1 base; junction bases not matched to a gene: 6. CDR1 is SGHRS and CDR2 is YFSETQ in the germline V gene. This CDR3 spans 17 amino acids. The CDR3 loop reads CASSPGGTSGGTDTQYF. CDR3 sequence (DNA): TGCGCCAGCAGCCCAGGCGGGACTAGCGGGGGCACAGATACGCAGTATTTT.

This clone was counted only a few times. J is TRBJ1-1 and V is TRBV30, with D uncertain. The length of the CDR3 is 12 residues. Germline assignment: CDR1 GTSNPN and CDR2 SVGIG (reference sequence). Trimming left V 1 base short and J 5 bases short, with 8 bases between. CDR3 amino acids: CAWSAGFTEAFF. Here the CDR3 DNA reads TGTGCCTGGAGTGCCGGGTTTACTGAAGCTTTCTTT.

This clone appeared a few times. This chain joins TRBV11-2 and TRBJ2-7, with D maybe TRBD1 (5 bases). Germline assignment: CDR1 SGHAT and CDR2 FQNNGV. CDR3 size: 15 residues. Trimming removed 5 bases from V and 4 bases from J, with 18 bases in between. The CDR3 DNA follows: TGTGCCAGCAGCCGGACCGGTGTGCGGACATACGAGCAGTACTTC. Protein: CASSRTGVRTYEQYF.